Sequencing of this T cell receptor (beta chain) was carried out in a study of control samples from healthy donors and cancer patients. Generated by immunoSEQ multiplex PCR, the TCRdb table keeps only in-frame clones and is missing some. Here the sample spans 160,000 or so clones, 94% being singletons. Source material: PBMCs. This clonotype originated in a man in his 60s with colorectal cancer.

The CDR3 sequence is CAWSRETGRQPQHF. CDR3 nucleotides: TGTGCCTGGAGTAGGGAAACAGGCAGGCAGCCCCAGCATTTT. The chain has TRBV30 and TRBJ1-5; D is perhaps TRBD1 (5 bases). CDR1 and CDR2 (germline): GTSNPN, SVGIG (reference sequence). The CDR3 covers 14 residues. Trimming cost V 2 bases and J 7 bases, with 15 bases left between them.